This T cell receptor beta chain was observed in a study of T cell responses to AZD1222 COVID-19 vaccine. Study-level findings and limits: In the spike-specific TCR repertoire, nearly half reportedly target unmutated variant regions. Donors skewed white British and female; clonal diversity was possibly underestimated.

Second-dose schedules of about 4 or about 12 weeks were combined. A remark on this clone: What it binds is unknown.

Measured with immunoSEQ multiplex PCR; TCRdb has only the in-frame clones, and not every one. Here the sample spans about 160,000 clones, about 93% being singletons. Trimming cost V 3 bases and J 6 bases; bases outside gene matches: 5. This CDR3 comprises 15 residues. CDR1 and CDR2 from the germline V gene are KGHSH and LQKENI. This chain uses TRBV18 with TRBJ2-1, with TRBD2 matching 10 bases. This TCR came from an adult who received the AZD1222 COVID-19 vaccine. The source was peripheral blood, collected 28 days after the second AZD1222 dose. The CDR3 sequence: CASSPGTSVFNEQFF. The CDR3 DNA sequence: TGTGCCAGCTCACCTGGGACTAGCGTCTTCAATGAGCAGTTCTTC.